The subject of this entry is one T cell receptor beta chain. Its antigen is not identified. The data were obtained in a study of cytomegalovirus exposure and HLA in healthy donors. Study-wide points: What TCR beta sequences reportedly achieved was accurate prediction of HLA-A and HLA-B alleles in most subjects. In terms of immune exposure information, only CMV serostatus was available. The study carried out a later analysis of TCR beta sequences. It associated under 20,000 of them with specific HLA alleles at a false discovery rate of 0.05.

Per the germline V gene, CDR1 is KGHSH and CDR2 is LQKENI. CDR3 length equals 14 residues. V lost 3 bases and J 2 bases, leaving 9 bases between the germline ends. It was with 60 Vbeta and 13 Jbeta primers that the PCR ran. Profiled with immunoSEQ multiplex PCR; TCRdb holds only in-frame clones, not every one. The sample contains around 170,000 clones, 70% to 85% of which appear only once. This receptor was identified in a woman aged 40 to 49 in good health and CMV-seronegative. Input material: PBMCs. The V call is TRBV18, the J call TRBJ2-3; D is possibly TRBD2 (5 bases). CDR3 sequence reads: CASSPKRTTDTQYF. CDR3 nucleotide sequence: TGTGCCAGCTCACCCAAGCGGACCACAGATACGCAGTATTTT.